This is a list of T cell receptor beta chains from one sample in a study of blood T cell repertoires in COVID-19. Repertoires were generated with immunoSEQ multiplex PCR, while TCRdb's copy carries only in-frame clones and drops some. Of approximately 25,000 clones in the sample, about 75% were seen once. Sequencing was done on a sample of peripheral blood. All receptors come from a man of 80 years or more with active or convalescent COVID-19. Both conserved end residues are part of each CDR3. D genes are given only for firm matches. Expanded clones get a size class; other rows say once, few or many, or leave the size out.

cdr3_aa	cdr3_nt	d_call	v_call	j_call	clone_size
CASSPHGGTGAYEQYF	TGTGCCAGCAGCCCCCATGGAGGGACAGGGGCCTACGAGCAGTACTTC	TRBD1	TRBV7-8	TRBJ2-7	.
CASSQDWTGWNGYTF	TGCGCCAGCAGCCAAGATTGGACAGGGTGGAATGGCTACACCTTC	TRBD1	TRBV4-3	TRBJ1-2	.
CASSLGRGNEQFF	TGCGCCAGCAGCTTGGGTCGGGGTAATGAGCAGTTCTTC	.	TRBV5-1	TRBJ2-1	.
CASSLTSGSYEQYF	TGTGCCAGCAGTTTGACTAGCGGGAGTTACGAGCAGTACTTC	TRBD2	TRBV6-5	TRBJ2-7	few
CASSLTGGVDTQYF	TGTGCCAGCAGCTTGACGGGAGGGGTCGATACGCAGTATTTT	TRBD2	TRBV5-4	TRBJ2-3	.
CASSQDLPGPTNEKLFF	TGCGCCAGCAGCCAAGATCTCCCAGGCCCAACTAATGAAAAACTGTTTTTT	.	TRBV4-3	TRBJ1-4	.
CASSESPTSTDTQYF	TGCGCCAGCAGCGAATCCCCGACTAGCACAGATACGCAGTATTTT	.	TRBV4-3	TRBJ2-3	.
CASSIDRGNYEQYF	TGTGCCAGTAGTATCGACAGGGGCAACTACGAGCAGTACTTC	TRBD1	TRBV19	TRBJ2-7	.
CASSQAPAGVPDTQYF	TGTGCCAGCAGCCAGGCGCCAGCGGGAGTGCCAGATACGCAGTATTTT	TRBD2	TRBV3-1/TRBV3-2	TRBJ2-3	.
CASTRQIYGANVLTF	TGTGCCAGTACCCGACAGATTTATGGGGCCAACGTCCTGACTTTC	.	TRBV19	TRBJ2-6	once
CASSDYRSTGFEQYF	TGTGCCAGCAGTGATTACCGATCGACGGGGTTCGAGCAGTACTTC	.	TRBV11-2	TRBJ2-7	.
CASSLGLRNTGELFF	TGTGCCAGCAGTCTGGGACTACGGAACACCGGGGAGCTGTTTTTT	TRBD2	TRBV28	TRBJ2-2	.
CASTPTGAAEAFF	TGTGCCAGTACCCCGACAGGGGCGGCTGAAGCTTTCTTT	TRBD1	TRBV19	TRBJ1-1	.
CASSAKGYSGNIYNEQFF	TGTGCCAGCAGTGCTAAGGGCTATAGCGGGAACATCTACAATGAGCAGTTCTTC	TRBD2	TRBV6-2/TRBV6-3	TRBJ2-1	.
CASSYGLGAFF	TGTGCCAGCAGTTACGGACTAGGCGCTTTCTTT	.	TRBV6-2/TRBV6-3	TRBJ1-1	once
CASSLGGYATNEKLFF	TGTGCCAGCAGCTTAGGCGGATATGCAACTAATGAAAAACTGTTTTTT	.	TRBV7-9	TRBJ1-4	.
CASTGLRGYTF	TGTGCCAGCACCGGACTTAGAGGCTACACCTTC	.	TRBV28	TRBJ1-2	.
CASSTSTGPIGPQHF	TGTGCCAGCAGTACCTCGACAGGGCCGATAGGGCCCCAGCATTTT	TRBD1	TRBV6-2/TRBV6-3	TRBJ1-5	.
CASTSQMAATDTQYF	TGTGCCAGCACATCACAAATGGCTGCTACAGATACGCAGTATTTT	.	TRBV18	TRBJ2-3	.
CASSLRTPGANVLTF	TGTGCCAGTAGTCTGAGGACACCTGGGGCCAACGTCCTGACTTTC	.	TRBV19	TRBJ2-6	.
CASSLEDRGHSPLHF	TGCGCCAGCAGCTTGGAGGACAGGGGACATTCACCCCTCCACTTT	TRBD1	TRBV5-1	TRBJ1-6	.
CSVGGGAGQPQHF	TGCAGCGTTGGGGGGGGCGCGGGTCAGCCCCAGCATTTT	.	TRBV29-1	TRBJ1-5	.
CASSFGEGDTQYF	TGTGCCAGCAGTTTCGGAGAGGGAGATACGCAGTATTTT	.	TRBV12-3/TRBV12-4	TRBJ2-3	.
CASTKTSGGHNEQFF	TGTGCCAGCACAAAAACTAGCGGGGGACACAATGAGCAGTTCTTC	TRBD2	TRBV27	TRBJ2-1	.
CASSLLPGQYGNEQFF	TGTGCCAGCAGTCTGCTGCCCGGACAATATGGCAATGAGCAGTTCTTC	.	TRBV6-4	TRBJ2-1	.
CASSYPLTGGGRYTF	TGTGCCAGCAGTTACCCCTTGACAGGGGGCGGACGCTACACCTTC	TRBD1	TRBV6-2/TRBV6-3	TRBJ1-2	.
CASSTGKNYGYTF	TGTGCCAGCAGTACAGGGAAAAACTATGGCTACACCTTC	.	TRBV12-3/TRBV12-4	TRBJ1-2	.
CASSQVKESTDTQYF	TGCGCCAGCAGCCAAGTGAAGGAGAGCACAGATACGCAGTATTTT	.	TRBV4-1	TRBJ2-3	once
CASSPRLAGQYF	TGTGCCAGCAGTCCTCGACTAGCCGGGCAGTACTTC	TRBD2	TRBV12-3/TRBV12-4	TRBJ2-7	.
CSVEDPQHVQGAGYTF	TGCAGCGTTGAAGACCCCCAGCATGTACAGGGGGCTGGCTACACCTTC	TRBD1	TRBV29-1	TRBJ1-2	.
CASSLGKDRGNTEAFF	TGTGCCAGCAGCTTGGGTAAGGACAGGGGCAACACTGAAGCTTTCTTT	TRBD1	TRBV5-5	TRBJ1-1	.
CASSAGEGLGEKLFF	TGTGCCAGCTCAGCCGGTGAGGGACTTGGTGAAAAACTGTTTTTT	.	TRBV18	TRBJ1-4	.